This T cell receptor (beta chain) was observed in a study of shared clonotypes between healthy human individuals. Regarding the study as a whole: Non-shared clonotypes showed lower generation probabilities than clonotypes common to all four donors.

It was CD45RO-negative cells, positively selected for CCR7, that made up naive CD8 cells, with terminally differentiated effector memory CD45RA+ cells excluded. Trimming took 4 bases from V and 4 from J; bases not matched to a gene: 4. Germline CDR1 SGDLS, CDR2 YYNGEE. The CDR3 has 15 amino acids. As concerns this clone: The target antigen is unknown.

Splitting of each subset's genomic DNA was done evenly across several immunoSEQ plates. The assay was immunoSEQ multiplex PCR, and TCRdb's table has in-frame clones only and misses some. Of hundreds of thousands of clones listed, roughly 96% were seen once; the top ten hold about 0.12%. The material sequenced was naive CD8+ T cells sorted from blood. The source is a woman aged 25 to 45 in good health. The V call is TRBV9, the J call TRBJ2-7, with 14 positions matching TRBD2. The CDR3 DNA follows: TGTGCCAGCAGCTCGACTAGCGGGAGGGCGTACGAGCAGTACTTC. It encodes CASSSTSGRAYEQYF.